Below are 9 T cell receptor beta chains sequenced from a single sample in a study of neoadjuvant anti-PD-1 for oral cavity cancer. Clones were read by immunoSEQ multiplex PCR, and TCRdb kept only the in-frame ones, dropping some. The table shows under 10,000 clones, with approximately 60% occurring only once. The source was tumor tissue, collected before nivolumab (anti-PD-1) treatment. The receptor source for this set is a person between 40 and 85 years old with oral cavity squamous cell carcinoma.

This chain joins TRBV29-1 and TRBJ2-7; 7 bases align to TRBD2. Trimming at V came to 5 bases and at J to 5 bases, leaving 9 bases not matched to a gene. Per germline, CDR1 SQVTM and CDR2 ANQGSEA. This CDR3 is 13 amino acids long. The CDR3 spells CSVRLADVHEQYF. The CDR3 coding sequence is TGCAGCGTTCGACTAGCCGACGTCCACGAGCAGTACTTC.

This clone appeared once. The DNA of the CDR3 is TGTGCCAGCAGCCTATTAGCGGGGGTGGACTACAATGAGCAGTTCTTC. Its translation is CASSLLAGVDYNEQFF. The chain couples TRBV11-2 to TRBJ2-1; 9 positions agree with TRBD2. The CDR3 spans 16 residues. J was trimmed by 3 bases and V by 5 bases; bases with no gene match: 8. Germline V gene sequence: CDR1 SGHAT, CDR2 FQNNGV.

The chain joins TRBV4-1 to TRBJ2-3; D gene unclear. V lost 3 bases and J 0 bases, leaving 4 bases between the germline ends. Germline V gene sequence: CDR1 MGHRA, CDR2 YSYEKL. The CDR3 is made up of 13 amino acids. CDR3 in amino acids: CASSQTSTDTQYF. CDR3 DNA: TGCGCCAGCAGCCAGACTAGCACAGATACGCAGTATTTT.

This clone is medium-sized by share. V gene TRBV23-1 combines with J gene TRBJ2-7; D perhaps matches TRBD1 (5 bases). TRBV23-1 is an open reading frame, and its role is uncertain. The CDR3 covers 17 residues. Trimming shortened V by 0 bases and J by 1 base, and 16 bases separated the two germline ends. CDR3 DNA: TGCGCCAGCAGTCAATCGCTGACAGAAACGATTTCCTACGAGCAGTACTTC. This encodes CASSQSLTETISYEQYF.

This chain uses TRBV6-1 with TRBJ1-5; D ambiguous. The CDR3 spans 12 residues. CDR1 is MNHNS and CDR2 is SASEGT in the germline V gene. V was trimmed by 5 bases and J by 5 bases, leaving 7 bases between them. CDR3 in DNA: TGTGCCAGCAGTCACAACTATCAGCCCCAGCATTTT. Residues: CASSHNYQPQHF.

This clone occurred a few times. The rearrangement links TRBV27 to TRBJ2-5; 8 nucleotides align to TRBD2. The CDR3 runs to 15 residues. Germline-derived CDR1 and CDR2 are MNHEY and SMNVEV (reference sequence). The ends lost 5 bases at V and 5 bases at J; junction bases unmatched: 10. This CDR3 reads CASSPQTSARETQYF. The CDR3 region has the DNA TGTGCCAGCAGTCCGCAGACTAGCGCTAGGGAGACCCAGTACTTC.

The chain couples TRBV5-1 to TRBJ2-7; D may match TRBD1 or TRBD2 (5 bases each). This CDR3 has 14 residues. Looked up from germline, CDR1 is SGHRS and CDR2 is YFSETQ. V was shortened by 7 bases and J by 6 bases, with 20 bases between the two germline ends. The CDR3 DNA is TGCGCCAGCCATTCCGGGACGGTCGTGGGCGAGCAGTACTTC. Its translation is CASHSGTVVGEQYF.

The chain uses TRBV18 and TRBJ1-5; D perhaps matches TRBD1 (5 bases). The V gene's germline CDR1 is KGHSH and CDR2 LQKENI. V shed 3 bases and J shed 7 bases, with 16 bases lying between them. The CDR3 consists of 15 residues. The CDR3 DNA sequence: TGTGCCAGCTCACCGGTTGGGGGGGGAGAACAGCCCCAGCATTTT. Protein: CASSPVGGGEQPQHF.

The chain has TRBV4-1 and TRBJ2-7, with D possibly matching TRBD2 (5 bases). This CDR3 spans 15 amino acids. The germline V gene has CDR1 MGHRA and CDR2 YSYEKL. V shed 4 bases and J shed 2 bases, with 15 bases lying between them. CDR3 amino acids: CASSRPGSGAYEQYF. CDR3 nucleotides: TGCGCCAGCAGCCGGCCGGGGAGCGGAGCCTACGAGCAGTACTTC.